This T cell receptor (beta chain) was captured in a study of T cell clonotyping in hematopoietic cell transplantation. Broader study findings: Recipient TCR diversity dropped after transplant; expanded clonotypes rose from day 30 to 180. Few recipient clonotypes overlapped donors; over 95% were de novo at given depth.

This CDR3 has 15 amino acids. CDR1 SGDLS and CDR2 YYNGEE come from the germline V gene. With 0 bases removed from V and 2 bases from J, the gap between germline ends came to 9 bases. With respect to this clone: Its antigen is not known.

This table comes from immunoSEQ multiplex PCR, and its TCRdb copy is limited to in-frame clones, with some not included. The data hold roughly 17,000 clones, with 85% to 95% observed a single time. Sequencing was done on a sample of peripheral blood mononuclear cells. The source is a man aged 35 to 55 in good health. Some clones in this sample may be carry-over from other donors' samples. This rearrangement joins TRBV9 to TRBJ2-1, with D tentatively TRBD1 or TRBD2 (5 bases each). CDR3 region: CASSVVGEPYNEQFF. CDR3 coding DNA: TGTGCCAGCAGCGTAGTGGGGGAGCCCTACAATGAGCAGTTCTTC.